This T cell receptor (beta chain) was identified during a study of identifying expanded T cells in peripheral blood. Overall study results and limits: Over around two and four weeks, about 15 and 19 clones changed, versus roughly 1.2 between replicates.

Only in-frame clones appear in the TCRdb table, and some are missing; sequencing was by immunoSEQ multiplex PCR. The repertoire holds roughly 63,000 clones, over 75% seen once, with about 18% in the top ten. Germline lookup yields CDR1 SGHDT and CDR2 YYEEEE. The CDR3 spans 15 residues. With 0 bases removed from V and 3 bases from J, the gap between germline ends came to 11 bases. Points on this clone: Its target is not known.

Sequences were obtained from blood. The clonotype was recovered from a person aged 18 to 69 in good health. The V and J genes are TRBV5-6 and TRBJ2-3; D remains ambiguous. CDR3 bases: TGTGCCAGCAGCTTGGTCCTCGTTCCGACAGATACGCAGTATTTT. Its translation is CASSLVLVPTDTQYF.